The clone carrying this TCR beta chain was detected only once. This specimen belongs to a study of blood T cell repertoires in COVID-19. Study background: COVID-19 samples from acute and convalescent phases originated in the United States, Italy and Spain. PBMCs, B-cell-depleted T cells, or T cells were the source of the cDNA or gDNA that made up the material.

The authors' processing: Reference gene primer amplification gave nucleated cell count estimates. Data came from immunoSEQ multiplex PCR; TCRdb stores just in-frame clones and leaves some out. Clone size and the V and J calls come from that table; the DNA yielded D and trimming. The sample holds about 180,000 clones, roughly 89% seen once. Germline V gene data show CDR1 as MNHNS and CDR2 as SASEGT. Trimming cost V 1 base and J 2 bases, with 10 bases left between them. The CDR3 has 15 residues. Individuals aged 18 to 89 years were recruited from 24 US areas. The clonotype comes from a woman aged 40 to 50 with acute COVID-19. Source material: PBMCs or T cells enriched from blood (not recorded which). The rearrangement links TRBV6-1 to TRBJ2-3; D perhaps matches TRBD1 (5 bases). The DNA for the CDR3 is TGTGCCAGCAGTGAAGATGGACACCTCACAGATACGCAGTATTTT. Amino acid sequence: CASSEDGHLTDTQYF.